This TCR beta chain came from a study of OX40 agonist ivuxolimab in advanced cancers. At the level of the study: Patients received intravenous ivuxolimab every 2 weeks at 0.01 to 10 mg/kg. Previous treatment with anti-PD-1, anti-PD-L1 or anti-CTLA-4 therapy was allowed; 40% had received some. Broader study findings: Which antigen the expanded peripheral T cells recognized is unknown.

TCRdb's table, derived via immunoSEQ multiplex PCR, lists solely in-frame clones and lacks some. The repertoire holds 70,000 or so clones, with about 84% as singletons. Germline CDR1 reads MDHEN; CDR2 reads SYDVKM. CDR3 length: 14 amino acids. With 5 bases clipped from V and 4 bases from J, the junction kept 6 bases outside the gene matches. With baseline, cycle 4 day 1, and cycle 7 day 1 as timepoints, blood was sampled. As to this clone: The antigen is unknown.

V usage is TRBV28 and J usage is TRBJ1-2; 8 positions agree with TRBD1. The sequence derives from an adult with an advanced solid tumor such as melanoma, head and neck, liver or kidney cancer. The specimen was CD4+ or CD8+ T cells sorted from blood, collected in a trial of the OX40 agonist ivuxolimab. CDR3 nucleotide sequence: TGTGCCAGCAGTCCGGGGACAGGCCTCTATGGCTACACCTTC. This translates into CASSPGTGLYGYTF.